This entry lists 14 T cell receptor beta chains sequenced from one sample in a study of T cells after yellow fever vaccination. TCRdb fed the 5' RACE reads into MiXCR, producing one record per CDR3 protein. The table has under 600,000 distinct CDR3 sequences, approximately 13% seen once. Material: PBMCs, obtained on the day of the yellow fever booster vaccination. The receptors shown here come from a young man who received the YFV17D yellow fever vaccine.

The chain is built from TRBV18 and TRBJ1-1; the match to TRBD1 covers 9 bases. CDR3 length: 15 residues. The germline V gene has CDR1 KGHSH and CDR2 LQKENI. With 3 bases clipped from V and 4 bases from J, the junction kept 6 bases outside the gene matches. The CDR3 bases are TGTGCCAGCTCACCCCTAACAGGGGGCTTCACTGAAGCTTTCTTT. It is translated as CASSPLTGGFTEAFF.

The chain links TRBV2 to TRBJ1-2; TRBD1 is a possible D gene (6 bases). The V gene lost 5 bases and the J gene lost 4 bases, with 14 bases spanning the gap. Germline assignment: CDR1 SNHLY and CDR2 FYNNEI. CDR3 length: 14 residues. CDR3 in DNA: TGTGCCAGCAGTATACGGACAGAAACCTATGGCTACACCTTC. Protein product: CASSIRTETYGYTF.

A single count supports this clonotype. The chain uses TRBV29-1 and TRBJ2-5, with D possibly matching TRBD1 (6 bases). Germline CDR1 is SQVTM and CDR2 is ANQGSEA. This CDR3 is 14 amino acids long. The V gene lost 0 bases and the J gene lost 2 bases, with 10 bases spanning the gap. CDR3 amino acids: CSVEEPGHQETQYF. The CDR3 DNA is TGCAGCGTTGAAGAACCGGGACATCAAGAGACCCAGTACTTC.

The rearrangement joins TRBV5-1 to TRBJ2-2; D is unclear. The germline V gene has CDR1 SGHRS and CDR2 YFSETQ. With 1 base removed from V and 2 bases from J, the gap between germline ends came to 9 bases. This CDR3 comprises 15 residues. The CDR3 coding sequence is TGCGCCAGCAGCTTGCAGGCCGGCAACACCGGGGAGCTGTTTTTT. Translating gives CASSLQAGNTGELFF.

This clonotype was seen a few times. CDR3 sequence reads: CAWSVRIRGVSEAFF. CDR3 nucleotide sequence: TGTGCCTGGAGTGTACGGATTAGAGGGGTGTCTGAAGCTTTCTTT. V gene TRBV30 combines with J gene TRBJ1-1; perhaps TRBD1 as D (5 bases). Germline V gene sequence: CDR1 GTSNPN, CDR2 SVGIG (reference sequence). The CDR3 loop spans 15 amino acids. The V end lost 0 bases, the J end lost 6 bases, and 17 bases lay between the germline ends.

There are a few counts of this clonotype. The chain combines TRBV24-1 with TRBJ2-5, with 9 positions matching TRBD2. V shed 1 base and J 5 bases; nucleotides not matched to a gene: 10. The germline V gene has CDR1 KGHDR and CDR2 SFDVKD. The CDR3 has 17 residues. The CDR3 DNA reads as TGTGCCACCAGTGATTTCGCTACGGGACTAGCTTATGAGACCCAGTACTTC. Its translation: CATSDFATGLAYETQYF.

This clonotype was recorded many times. The chain joins TRBV14 to TRBJ2-2; 9 nucleotides match TRBD2. V lost 4 bases to trimming and J lost 2 bases; unmatched junction nucleotides: 2. The CDR3 contains 15 residues. Germline assignment: CDR1 SGHDN and CDR2 FVKESK. In nucleotides, the CDR3 is TGTGCCAGCAGCCTTAGCGGGAGAAACACCGGGGAGCTGTTTTTT. Protein sequence: CASSLSGRNTGELFF.

This clonotype was seen more than once but under ten times. J is TRBJ1-1 and V is TRBV4-1, with D maybe TRBD1 (5 bases). Deletions cut 5 bases from V and 0 bases from J, with 25 bases between. The CDR3 consists of 19 residues. Per the germline V gene, CDR1 is MGHRA and CDR2 is YSYEKL. The DNA for the CDR3 is TGCGCCAGCAGCGTAGACCGAGGGACGGGAAGGGCTGTGAACACTGAAGCTTTCTTT. It specifies CASSVDRGTGRAVNTEAFF.

This sequence joins TRBV20-1 and TRBJ2-1; 8 nucleotides agree with TRBD2. Germline V gives CDR1 DFQATT, CDR2 SNEGSKA (reference sequence). The CDR3 contains 15 residues. The V segment lost 0 bases and the J segment 7 bases; nucleotides outside the gene matches: 8. The CDR3 loop is CSARDGGGRRNEQFF. CDR3 in DNA: TGCAGTGCTAGAGATGGAGGCGGGAGGAGGAATGAGCAGTTCTTC.

This chain joins TRBV28 and TRBJ2-7; D perhaps matches TRBD1 (6 bases). CDR3 length equals 15 residues. Trimming cost V 1 base and J 0 bases, with 10 bases left between them. CDR1 is MDHEN, CDR2 SYDVKM, per germline. The CDR3 protein is CASSLSGHFSYEQYF. The CDR3 DNA is TGTGCCAGCAGTTTATCGGGACACTTCTCCTACGAGCAGTACTTC.

This clonotype was counted a few times. This chain links TRBV7-2 with TRBJ2-3, with D perhaps being TRBD1 or TRBD2 (5 bases each). Trimming stripped 2 bases from V and 0 bases from J, with 12 bases between. CDR1 is SGHTA, CDR2 FQGNSA, per germline. The CDR3 totals 16 residues. CDR3 DNA sequence: TGTGCCAGCAGCTTACGGGGACCGACTAGCACAGATACGCAGTATTTT. This sequence encodes CASSLRGPTSTDTQYF.

This clonotype was seen only a few times. The rearrangement uses TRBV27 and TRBJ2-1; 8 nucleotides line up with TRBD2. CDR3 size: 17 residues. J lost 0 bases, V lost 5 bases, and 9 bases had no gene match. Germline V CDR1 and CDR2: MNHEY, SMNVEV (reference sequence). CDR3: CASSPWTSRSSYNEQFF. CDR3 nucleotides: TGTGCCAGCAGTCCGTGGACTAGCCGGAGCTCCTACAATGAGCAGTTCTTC.

The chain links TRBV10-3 to TRBJ2-1, with 7 positions matching TRBD2. Per the germline V gene, CDR1 is ENHRY and CDR2 is SYGVKD. The V gene end was trimmed by 10 bases and the J gene end by 0 bases; junction bases not matched to a gene: 6. CDR3 length: 14 amino acids. The CDR3 is CATTGGSSYNEQFF. In DNA, the CDR3 is TGTGCCACTACCGGCGGGAGCTCCTACAATGAGCAGTTCTTC.

A few counts support this clonotype. The gene calls are TRBV29-1 and TRBJ1-1, with 7 bases matching TRBD1. Looked up from germline, CDR1 is SQVTM and CDR2 is ANQGSEA. The ends lost 0 bases at V and 5 bases at J; junction bases unmatched: 6. This CDR3 contains 14 residues. The CDR3 sequence is CSVEENRGGTEAFF. DNA of the CDR3: TGCAGCGTTGAAGAGAACAGGGGAGGAACTGAAGCTTTCTTT.